Below, 29 T cell receptor beta chains from the same sample are listed, as sequenced in a study of blood T cell repertoires in COVID-19. The data were produced by immunoSEQ multiplex PCR, yet TCRdb's version contains in-frame clones alone and is incomplete. The sample yields around 280,000 clones, around 91% seen once. The sequencing sample was made of PBMCs or T cells enriched from blood (not recorded which). The receptor set was obtained from a woman between 18 and 29 years old with acute COVID-19.

This chain joins TRBV7-9 and TRBJ1-1, with TRBD1 matching 9 bases. V dropped 4 bases and J dropped 0; count of bases not matched to a gene: 12. Germline V CDR1 and CDR2: SEHNR, FQNEAQ (reference sequence). CDR3 size: 18 residues. The chain's CDR3 is CASSSPEGTGYMNTEAFF. The DNA of the CDR3 is TGTGCCAGCAGCTCACCCGAGGGGACAGGGTACATGAACACTGAAGCTTTCTTT.

This chain connects TRBV20-1 to TRBJ1-1, with unresolved D. This CDR3 is built from 11 residues. Germline V gene sequence: CDR1 DFQATT, CDR2 SNEGSKA (reference sequence). The ends were cut back, 6 bases at V and 6 bases at J, with 11 bases in the middle. The CDR3 nucleotides read TGCAGTGCAAATCTAGAGGCTGAAGCTTTCTTT. It codes for CSANLEAEAFF.

The V call is TRBV6-5, the J call TRBJ2-7; 7 bases agree with TRBD1. Trimming cost V 0 bases and J 2 bases; bases outside gene matches: 1. The germline CDR1 and CDR2 sequences are MNHEY and SVGAGI. The CDR3 spans 14 residues. The CDR3 DNA reads TGTGCCAGCAGTTACTCGGGACAGACCTACGAGCAGTACTTC. It yields the protein CASSYSGQTYEQYF.

The J gene is TRBJ1-4, the V gene TRBV7-2; D remains unclear. V dropped 5 bases and J dropped 2 bases, with 12 bases sitting between them. The germline V gene has CDR1 SGHTA and CDR2 FQGNSA. The CDR3 has 15 residues. Written as DNA, the CDR3 is TGTGCCAGCAGCCTGCTTGGAGGGACTAATGAAAAACTGTTTTTT. Protein sequence: CASSLLGGTNEKLFF.

As regards this clone: No DNA is shown, since the ends of the CDR3 on it are uncertain; the CDR3 is the one TCRdb lists. The chain uses TRBV19 and TRBJ2-2; the table's D call TRBD2 went unverified against the DNA. Per germline, CDR1 LNHDA and CDR2 SQIVND (reference sequence). The CDR3 comprises 20 residues, both ends counted. This CDR3 is CASTRRSLFEGGLRAGELFF.

The chain has TRBV19 and TRBJ2-2, with a tentative D call TRBD1 (5 bases). The CDR3 length is 16 residues. V was trimmed by 1 base and J by 1 base, leaving 10 bases between them. Per the germline V gene, CDR1 is LNHDA and CDR2 is SQIVND (reference sequence). This CDR3 reads CASSIVGQGNTGELFF. For the CDR3, the DNA is TGTGCCAGTAGTATAGTCGGGCAGGGGAACACCGGGGAGCTGTTTTTT.

The V call is TRBV7-9, the J call TRBJ1-1; TRBD1 matches 8 bases. Trimming removed 5 bases from V and 6 bases from J; junction bases left unmatched: 2. Germline V gene lookup returns CDR1 SEHNR and CDR2 FQNEAQ (reference sequence). This CDR3 is 12 amino acids long. CDR3 nucleotides: TGTGCCAGCAGCCGACAGGGGTCTGAAGCTTTCTTT. This codes for CASSRQGSEAFF.

V and J are TRBV27 and TRBJ2-2; 10 bases line up with TRBD1. This CDR3 is built from 16 residues. J gave up 4 bases and V 5 bases, and 7 bases lay outside the gene matches. From germline, CDR1 is MNHEY and CDR2 SMNVEV (reference sequence). The CDR3 here is CASSPDRGRVTGELFF. For the CDR3, the DNA is TGTGCCAGCAGTCCAGACAGGGGGCGGGTCACCGGGGAGCTGTTTTTT.

V and J are TRBV5-8 and TRBJ2-1; a weak D match, TRBD2 (5 bases). V lost 4 bases, J lost 0 bases, and 8 bases lay in between. Per germline, CDR1 SGHTS and CDR2 YDEGEE. This CDR3 contains 14 residues. The CDR3 is CASSLGVSYNEQFF. CDR3 DNA sequence: TGTGCCAGCAGCCTCGGGGTCTCCTACAATGAGCAGTTCTTC.

The V and J genes are TRBV14 and TRBJ1-1; D remains ambiguous. This CDR3 contains 14 residues. Germline CDR1 and CDR2: SGHDN and FVKESK. V was trimmed by 4 bases and J by 0 bases, leaving 9 bases between them. CDR3 nucleotide sequence: TGTGCCAGCAGCCGGAGGGCATTGAACACTGAAGCTTTCTTT. It codes for CASSRRALNTEAFF.

This chain uses TRBV29-1 with TRBJ2-7; 8 positions agree with TRBD1. The trim removed 5 bases at V and 4 bases at J, leaving 13 bases unmatched. The CDR3 length is 15 residues. Per the germline V gene, CDR1 is SQVTM and CDR2 is ANQGSEA. This CDR3 reads CSVLGQGDIFYEQYF. CDR3 sequence (DNA): TGCAGCGTTTTAGGACAGGGAGATATTTTTTACGAGCAGTACTTC.

The chain recombines TRBV19 with TRBJ1-2; weak D call: TRBD1 (6 bases). The CDR3 loop spans 14 amino acids. Between the trimmed V and J ends, which lost 3 bases and 2 bases, there was a span of 10 bases. From germline, CDR1 is LNHDA and CDR2 SQIVND (reference sequence). The CDR3 is CASSIVGANYGYTF. In DNA, the CDR3 is TGTGCCAGTAGTATCGTGGGGGCGAACTATGGCTACACCTTC.

The chain links TRBV30 to TRBJ1-1; TRBD1 agrees at 7 bases. Germline V CDR1 and CDR2: GTSNPN, SVGIG (reference sequence). This CDR3 spans 13 amino acids. The junction had 2 bases not matched to a gene; V was cut back by 0 bases and J by 4 bases. The CDR3 is CAWSVQGRTEAFF. Written as DNA, the CDR3 is TGTGCCTGGAGTGTACAGGGGCGCACTGAAGCTTTCTTT.

The chain employs TRBV6-7 and TRBJ2-2; 9 bases match TRBD2. TRBV6-7 is reported as an ORF; its role is uncertain. The V and J ends lost 2 bases and 2 bases, in that order; junction bases with no gene match: 18. The CDR3 extends over 21 amino acids. The CDR3 bases are TGTGCCAGCAGTTACCGTTTATGGGGGGCCCTAGCGGGACCAAACACCGGGGAGCTGTTTTTT. Its translation is CASSYRLWGALAGPNTGELFF.

On this clone: The sample carries other DNA sequences with the same CDR3. The chain carries TRBV7-8 and TRBJ2-7, with 8 bases aligning to TRBD2. The CDR3 length is 15 residues. In germline, CDR1 is SGHVS, CDR2 FQNEAQ. V lost 1 base and J lost 0; bases outside the gene matches: 2. CDR3 sequence: CASSLGLAGSYEQYF. Written as DNA, the CDR3 is TGTGCCAGCAGCTTAGGGCTAGCGGGCTCCTACGAGCAGTACTTC.

V usage is TRBV10-1 and J usage is TRBJ2-7; TRBD2 is a possible D gene (6 bases). The CDR3 is 12 residues long. The V end lost 8 bases, the J end lost 2 bases, and 10 bases lay between the germline ends. Germline CDR1 WNHNN, CDR2 SYGVQD (reference sequence). CDR3 coding DNA: TGCGCCAGCCCGACTAGACCCTACGAGCAGTACTTC. Translation gives CASPTRPYEQYF.

The rearrangement joins TRBV5-6 to TRBJ1-5; 8 bases are a match to TRBD1. Looked up from germline, CDR1 is SGHDT and CDR2 is YYEEEE. The V segment lost 2 bases and the J segment 6 bases; nucleotides outside the gene matches: 4. The CDR3 extends over 14 amino acids. CDR3 protein: CASSLGQGGQPQHF. As DNA, the CDR3 is TGTGCCAGCAGCTTAGGACAGGGTGGTCAGCCCCAGCATTTT.

The rearrangement links TRBV30 to TRBJ2-3, with 8 bases aligning to TRBD2. Germline loops: CDR1 GTSNPN, CDR2 SVGIG (reference sequence). The CDR3 runs 24 residues. Trimming removed 5 bases from V and 4 bases from J; junction bases left unmatched: 38. CDR3: CAWASRDTSPGLGIKGRGPDTQYF. CDR3 bases: TGTGCCTGGGCCTCCCGGGACACCAGTCCGGGACTAGGTATTAAAGGCCGGGGGCCAGATACGCAGTATTTT.

V and J are TRBV15 and TRBJ2-1, with TRBD2 identical over 7 bases. Germline-derived CDR1 and CDR2 are LNHNV and YYDKDF (reference sequence). Trimming cost V 5 bases and J 4 bases; bases outside gene matches: 5. The CDR3 runs 14 residues. The CDR3 sequence is CATSPRTRYNEQFF. Written as DNA, the CDR3 is TGTGCCACCAGCCCCCGGACTAGGTACAATGAGCAGTTCTTC.

The chain combines TRBV5-6 with TRBJ1-2; D remains unclear. Germline CDR1 SGHDT, CDR2 YYEEEE. V was shortened by 4 bases and J by 4 bases, with 11 bases between the two germline ends. CDR3 length: 13 amino acids. The CDR3 DNA reads TGTGCCAGCAGCCCTTCCAGTCCCTATGGCTACACCTTC. This gives the protein CASSPSSPYGYTF.

This clone was found a few times. V usage is TRBV6-2 or TRBV6-3 and J usage is TRBJ2-3; tentatively, D is TRBD1 (6 bases). The germline V gene encodes CDR1 MNHEY and CDR2 SVGEGT. The V end was cut by 2 bases, the J end by 0 bases, with 15 bases between. This CDR3 has 17 amino acids. The CDR3 coding sequence is TGTGCCAGCAGTTACCCGAGGGACATTTCTAGCACAGATACGCAGTATTTT. Translated, it gives CASSYPRDISSTDTQYF.

The CDR3 protein is CASSRKGGTGELFF. The DNA for the CDR3 is TGCGCCAGCAGCCGGAAAGGGGGCACCGGGGAGCTGTTTTTT. The gene calls are TRBV4-3 and TRBJ2-2, with TRBD1 as a possible D gene (6 bases). V lost 4 bases and J lost 4, with 10 bases in between. The CDR3 runs 14 residues. The germline V gene has CDR1 LGHNA and CDR2 YSLEER.

This chain connects TRBV5-3 to TRBJ2-2; 14 bases are a match to TRBD2. TRBV5-3 is known as an ORF, though its function is uncertain. With V trimmed by 1 base and J by 5 bases, 10 bases remained unmatched. This CDR3 has 19 residues. Here the CDR3 DNA reads TGTGCCAGAAGCTTGCCCATACCGGGACTAGCGGGAGAGACCGGGGAGCTGTTTTTT. Encoded protein: CARSLPIPGLAGETGELFF.

This chain connects TRBV27 to TRBJ2-7; 7 bases map to TRBD1. This CDR3 has 12 residues. CDR1 MNHEY and CDR2 SMNVEV come from the germline V gene (reference sequence). V trimming: 6 bases; J trimming: 7 bases; junction bases outside the gene matches: 6. CDR3 nucleotides: TGTGCCAGCAGCACAGGGGTGGGGGAGCAGTACTTC. It specifies CASSTGVGEQYF.

V gene TRBV6-5 combines with J gene TRBJ2-2; 7 bases are shared with TRBD2. Trimming at V came to 1 base and at J to 6 bases, leaving 2 bases not matched to a gene. Germline V gene data show CDR1 as MNHEY and CDR2 as SVGAGI. The CDR3 runs 14 residues. The CDR3 protein is CASSYFAGAGELFF. CDR3 in DNA: TGTGCCAGCAGTTACTTCGCGGGGGCCGGGGAGCTGTTTTTT.

The V gene is TRBV5-1, the J gene TRBJ2-7; 9 positions match TRBD2. The CDR3 has 15 amino acids. J lost 9 bases, V lost 4 bases, and 14 bases had no gene match. CDR1 SGHRS and CDR2 YFSETQ come from the germline V gene. The CDR3 DNA follows: TGCGCCAGCAGCCTCACAGGGACTAGCTCAGAGCGGCAGTACTTC. This gives the protein CASSLTGTSSERQYF.

This chain links TRBV7-2 with TRBJ2-1; 10 positions agree with TRBD2. The V gene end was trimmed by 5 bases and the J gene end by 4 bases; junction bases not matched to a gene: 2. Germline loops: CDR1 SGHTA, CDR2 FQGNSA. CDR3 length: 14 residues. CDR3 nucleotides: TGTGCCAGCAGCGGGACTAGCGTTTACAATGAGCAGTTCTTC. It codes for CASSGTSVYNEQFF. Combining the CDR3 with reference TRBV7-2 and TRBJ2-1 gives the whole variable domain GAGVSQSPSNKVTEKGKDVELRCDPISGHTALYWYRQSLGQGLEFLIYFQGNSAPDKSGLPSDRFSAERTGGSVSTLTIQRTQQEDSAVYLCASSGTSVYNEQFFGPGTRLTVL.

This sequence joins TRBV18 and TRBJ2-5, with 7 bases that match TRBD1. Trimming at V came to 4 bases and at J to 7 bases, leaving 15 bases not matched to a gene. The CDR3 has 16 amino acids. Germline CDR1 is KGHSH and CDR2 is LQKENI. The chain's CDR3 is CASSRGTATPDGTQYF. The CDR3 nucleotides are TGTGCCAGCTCACGGGGGACAGCCACCCCGGACGGGACCCAGTACTTC.

The V call is TRBV5-1, the J call TRBJ2-1, with 8 positions matching TRBD2. Trimming cost V 7 bases and J 4 bases; bases outside gene matches: 7. The germline gives CDR1 SGHRS, CDR2 YFSETQ. This CDR3 comprises 14 residues. The CDR3, as DNA: TGCGCCAGCTCGGGGGGGGGCGCTTACAATGAGCAGTTCTTC. Translating it yields CASSGGGAYNEQFF.